Listed below are T cell receptor beta chains from one sample, sequenced in a study of cytomegalovirus exposure and HLA in healthy donors. Assay used: immunoSEQ multiplex PCR; TCRdb lists only in-frame clones, some missing. The top ten hold 7.1% of the sample, which has 150,000 to 200,000 clones, 65% to 85% seen once. Sequenced sample: PBMCs. The source of these receptors is a man aged 40-50 years in good health and CMV-seropositive. Each CDR3 is given with its conserved first and last residue.

v_gene	j_gene	CDR3aa
TRBV4-2	TRBJ1-4	CASSQDGGTGDEKLFF
TRBV4-1	TRBJ2-3	CASGGGPVSTDTQYF
TRBV14	TRBJ1-1	CASSQGGAGYPEAFF
TRBV7-9	TRBJ2-3	CASSTRVGTSGVSTDTQYF
TRBV7-2	TRBJ1-1	CASSSYLRNTEAFF
TRBV6-6	TRBJ1-2	CASSTGTGENYGYTF
TRBV25-1	TRBJ2-7	CASSGYAEQYF
TRBV5-1	TRBJ2-1	CASSLGLARGINEQFF
TRBV7-2	TRBJ2-7	CASSPPRVLSYEQYF
TRBV2	TRBJ1-2	CASSEGGARYTF
TRBV7-8	TRBJ2-2	CASSLRDRGRTGELFF
TRBV7-8	TRBJ2-2	CASSFYTGELFF
TRBV7-9	TRBJ2-3	CASSEGLAGGPDTQYF
TRBV10-3	TRBJ2-5	CAIRVAGDPQETQYF
TRBV19	TRBJ2-7	CASSPTGTNYEQYF
TRBV19	TRBJ2-7	CASSSHRDRLYEQYF
TRBV27	TRBJ1-2	CASRGGRGGYGYTF
TRBV5-4	TRBJ2-2	CASSLGTVGGELFF
TRBV7-2	TRBJ1-2	CASGPTGALYGYTF
TRBV5-6	TRBJ1-5	CASSFFITGGISPQHF
TRBV7-2	TRBJ2-3	CASSRSGAVDTQYF
TRBV7-2	TRBJ1-1	CASSLDRLSSEAFF
TRBV5-3	TRBJ2-5	CARTHRGEERCSGQETQYF